Listed below are T cell receptor beta chains from one sample, sequenced in a study of monozygotic twins with inflammatory bowel disease. TCRdb reprocessed the 5' RACE reads and stores each CDR3 protein as one record, lacking DNA. This repertoire includes approximately 390,000 distinct CDR3 sequences. Material: blood. The receptors derive from a human donor with ulcerative colitis or Crohn's disease, or a healthy co-twin of an affected twin (not recorded which). The CDR3 runs from the conserved cysteine through the conserved F or W.

14	TRBV18	TRBJ2-3	CASSPRTVTDTQYF
16	TRBV7-2	TRBJ2-3	CASSLAPAELEDTQYF
14	TRBV6-1	TRBJ2-1	CASSQQGSYNEQFF
12	TRBV5-1	TRBJ2-3	CASSHPSDTQYF
17	TRBV7-9	TRBJ2-4	CASSLPAGRRAKNIQYF
16	TRBV7-8	TRBJ1-6	CASSLVSRGNNSPLHF
16	TRBV7-2	TRBJ2-3	CASSLAWPRGTDTQYF
15	TRBV27	TRBJ2-1	CASSADRRAFNEQFF
14	TRBV12-3/TRBV12-4	TRBJ2-7	CASSPGTATYEQYF
19	TRBV11-1	TRBJ2-2	CASSSGLAGGYSNTGELFF
15	TRBV6-5	TRBJ2-2	CASSYGTGATGELFF
13	TRBV15	TRBJ2-7	CATSRDQSYEQYF
15	TRBV7-2	TRBJ2-7	CASRLQGQGPYEQYF
14	TRBV29-1	TRBJ2-2	CSALRGGNTGELFF
14	TRBV7-2	TRBJ1-1	CASSFDRGDTEAFF
16	TRBV7-9	TRBJ2-1	CASSSYLSGRTNEQFF
15	TRBV18	TRBJ2-1	CASSPKSREKNEQFF
14	TRBV5-6	TRBJ2-1	CASSLVDTYNEQFF
13	TRBV20-1	TRBJ2-1	CSAPDTLGNEQFF
16	TRBV14	TRBJ2-1	CASSLWGDSKNNEQFF
14	TRBV4-1	TRBJ2-5	CASSQDGYGETQYF
14	TRBV20-1	TRBJ2-1	CSASRDLQYNEQFF
19	TRBV6-5	TRBJ1-2	CASSYTATGGGNFSYGYTF
14	TRBV4-2	TRBJ2-2	CASSQDPNTGELFF
14	TRBV13	TRBJ2-3	CASSLSRRVNTQYF
15	TRBV7-6	TRBJ2-5	CASSRAGVGQETQYF
15	TRBV5-1	TRBJ2-5	CASRLEARLQETQYF
17	TRBV7-9	TRBJ1-2	CASSLTGQGITNYGYTF
14	TRBV9	TRBJ2-1	CASSVAGSYNEQFF
15	TRBV3-1	TRBJ1-5	CASSQDPGVGGPQHF
13	TRBV12-3/TRBV12-4	TRBJ2-5	CASSLGPERTQYF
15	TRBV5-1	TRBJ2-7	CASIPSPGQSYEQYF
15	TRBV3-1	TRBJ2-7	CASTRGASGSYEQYF
14	TRBV5-1	TRBJ2-3	CASALGSEADTQYF
15	TRBV4-3	TRBJ2-7	CASSQAGTEIYEQYF
12	TRBV29-1	TRBJ2-7	CSVEGQNYEQYF
13	TRBV5-1	TRBJ2-1	CASSLVGLDEQFF
16	TRBV27	TRBJ2-2	CASSLETPTNTGELFF
17	TRBV2	TRBJ2-2	CASSDLGQFENTGELFF
15	TRBV12-3/TRBV12-4	TRBJ1-5	CASSKGTEGNQPQHF
13	TRBV5-1	TRBJ2-7	CASSLAPDYEQYF
14	TRBV11-2	TRBJ1-4	CASSLVQGTEKLFF
13	TRBV3-1	TRBJ2-4	CASSQGHGNIQYF
13	TRBV9	TRBJ2-1	CASSAPPGWEQFF
16	TRBV5-4	TRBJ2-3	CASSGVGGRHTDTQYF
18	TRBV7-8	TRBJ2-3	CASSLVSLLAGGLDTQYF
15	TRBV20-1	TRBJ2-7	CSPFNRGLGSYEQYF
15	TRBV18	TRBJ2-2	CASSPSGRGTGELFF
14	TRBV7-9	TRBJ1-2	CASSLLTGGYGYTF
14	TRBV12-3/TRBV12-4	TRBJ1-5	CASSLKLSNQPQHF
15	TRBV7-9	TRBJ2-3	CASSLRGAKKDTQYF
11	TRBV12-3/TRBV12-4	TRBJ1-4	CASSSRARLFF
11	TRBV20-1	TRBJ1-2	CSAMDIPRGTF
18	TRBV28	TRBJ1-5	CASITQDRDSPRNQPQHF
14	TRBV18	TRBJ1-5	CASSIGTVNQPQHF
14	TRBV5-1	TRBJ2-3	CASSKTLERDTQYF
14	TRBV27	TRBJ1-2	CASSPRGTIYGYTF
15	TRBV12-5	TRBJ1-3	CASGLAGAPGNTIYF
15	TRBV20-1	TRBJ2-5	CSASPGSGGLETQYF